This TCR beta chain came from a study of CD8+CD57+ T cells in acquired aplastic anemia. On the study more broadly: Isolated CD4+ and CD8+ cells, once sorted, yielded DNA averaging around 2.9 ug. General study points: Statistical testing detected no significant gap in CD8+ Simpson's diversity between patients and controls. The number of CD8+ CDR3 sequences shared by patients and controls was roughly 31.

CD8+CD57+ cell expansion, shown by flow cytometry, had occurred in the patients selected for sequencing. No therapy was given to patients before blood sampling. Regarding this clonotype: The target antigen is unknown. One end of the junction fails to match germline, which may point to a read error.

The use of genomic DNA as template underpinned the TCR beta VDJ and CDR3 profiling. Each CDR3 protein gets one entry after TCRdb re-called the reads with MiXCR. This table holds roughly 500,000 distinct CDR3 sequences, 25% to 40% found once. This CDR3 is 12 amino acids long. The germline CDR1 and CDR2 sequences are ENHRY and SYGVKD. The receptor was isolated from a human donor with aplastic anemia. The chain carries TRBV10-3 and TRBJ2-7, with D uncertain. The sequenced sample consisted of sorted CD4+, CD8+, or CD8+CD57+ T cells (not recorded which) from PBMCs. CDR3 in amino acids: CASSPVRYEQYF. CDR3 in DNA: TGTGCCAGCAGTCCGGTCCGCTACGAGCAGTACTTC.